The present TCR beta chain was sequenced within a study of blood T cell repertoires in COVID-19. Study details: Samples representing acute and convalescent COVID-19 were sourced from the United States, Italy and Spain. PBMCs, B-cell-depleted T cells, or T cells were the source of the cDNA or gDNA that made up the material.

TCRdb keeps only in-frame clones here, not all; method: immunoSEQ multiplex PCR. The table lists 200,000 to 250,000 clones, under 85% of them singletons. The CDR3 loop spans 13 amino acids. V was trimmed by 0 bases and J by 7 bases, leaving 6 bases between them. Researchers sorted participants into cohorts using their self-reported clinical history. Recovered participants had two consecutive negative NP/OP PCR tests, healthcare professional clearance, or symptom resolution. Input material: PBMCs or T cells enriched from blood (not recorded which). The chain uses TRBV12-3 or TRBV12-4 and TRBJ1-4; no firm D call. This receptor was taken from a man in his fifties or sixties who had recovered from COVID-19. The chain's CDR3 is CASSLAAIEKLFF. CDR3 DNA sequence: TGTGCCAGCAGTTTAGCGGCAATTGAAAAACTGTTTTTT.